The clone carrying this T cell receptor (beta chain) has a handful of counts. The antigen remains unidentified. From germline, CDR1 is SGHDN and CDR2 FVKESK. V gave up 6 bases and J gave up 2 bases, with 22 bases separating them. This CDR3 contains 17 residues. The authors ran a second PCR of about 7 to 11 cycles using a sample-barcoded 5' primer and a J-beta primer mix. Per-sample output comprised a minimum of 3 million paired-end reads containing CDR3. Each CDR3 protein is one row after TCRdb ran MiXCR on the 5' RACE reads. The sample lists hundreds of thousands of distinct CDR3 sequences; 55% to 65% were seen once. The sample comes from a study of blood T cells in healthy people across ages. Study-level findings and limits: PBMCs left unsorted prevented a conclusive naive versus antigen-experienced comparison.

The chain carries TRBV14 and TRBJ2-5, with D unclear. Specimen: blood. This clonotype originated in a man aged 30 to 45 in good health. For the CDR3, the DNA is TGTGCCAGCAGTCAGGAACGTTCCGGCCCGATACAAGAGACCCAGTACTTC. Translating gives CASSQERSGPIQETQYF.